Below are 31 T cell receptor beta chains sequenced from a single sample in a study of cytomegalovirus exposure and HLA in healthy donors. 60 Vbeta and 13 Jbeta primers were used in PCR. Data came from immunoSEQ multiplex PCR; TCRdb stores just in-frame clones and leaves some out. The sample consists of approximately 110,000 clones, 80% of them appearing once. Sequenced: PBMCs. Receptors originate from a man aged 25-45 years in good health and CMV-seropositive.

The chain uses TRBV5-6 and TRBJ2-5, with D perhaps matching TRBD1 (5 bases). Germline V gene lookup returns CDR1 SGHDT and CDR2 YYEEEE. This CDR3 spans 13 amino acids. Between the trimmed V and J ends, which lost 0 bases and 3 bases, there was a span of 6 bases. The CDR3, as DNA: TGTGCCAGCAGCTTGGGCAGGGAAGAGACCCAGTACTTC. Protein product: CASSLGREETQYF.

The chain links TRBV4-1 to TRBJ1-5, with TRBD1 matching 7 bases. The CDR3 runs to 15 residues. The V gene's germline CDR1 is MGHRA and CDR2 YSYEKL. The V and J ends lost 1 base and 6 bases, in that order; junction bases with no gene match: 6. CDR3 in amino acids: CASSQAQGVGQPQHF. CDR3 DNA sequence: TGCGCCAGCAGCCAAGCTCAGGGGGTGGGTCAGCCCCAGCATTTT.

The rearrangement joins TRBV6-1 to TRBJ1-2; D uncertain. The CDR3 loop spans 14 amino acids. With 2 bases removed from V and 1 base from J, the gap between germline ends came to 8 bases. Germline V gene lookup returns CDR1 MNHNS and CDR2 SASEGT. CDR3 coding DNA: TGTGCCAGCAGTGAACTGGTAGATAACTATGGCTACACCTTC. Encoded protein: CASSELVDNYGYTF.

V gene TRBV4-2 combines with J gene TRBJ1-5, with TRBD1 matching over 9 bases. The CDR3 is 14 amino acids. Germline CDR1 is LGHNA and CDR2 is YNFKEQ. V shed 4 bases and J 7 bases; nucleotides not matched to a gene: 5. The CDR3 spells CASSPDRGLQPQHF. The CDR3 DNA sequence: TGTGCCAGCAGCCCGGACAGGGGTCTCCAGCCCCAGCATTTT.

The V call is TRBV2, the J call TRBJ1-5; possible D gene TRBD1, 6 bases. V was shortened by 3 bases and J by 3 bases, with 9 bases between the two germline ends. The CDR3 length is 14 residues. Germline V CDR1 and CDR2: SNHLY, FYNNEI. The CDR3 is CASSEGHPNQPQHF. The CDR3, as DNA: TGTGCCAGCAGTGAGGGACATCCCAATCAGCCCCAGCATTTT.

The V gene is TRBV19, the J gene TRBJ1-1; weak D call: TRBD1 (6 bases). This CDR3 has 15 amino acids. V was shortened by 5 bases and J by 0 bases, with 13 bases between the two germline ends. Germline V CDR1 and CDR2: LNHDA, SQIVND (reference sequence). This CDR3 is CASSRTGYVNTEAFF. As DNA, the CDR3 is TGTGCCAGTAGTCGAACAGGGTATGTGAACACTGAAGCTTTCTTT.

This chain connects TRBV7-9 to TRBJ2-3; 10 nucleotides match TRBD1. CDR1 and CDR2 from the germline V gene are SEHNR and FQNEAQ (reference sequence). The CDR3 extends over 18 amino acids. The trim removed 5 bases at V and 4 bases at J, leaving 15 bases unmatched. CDR3 loop: CASSPWGDRTGGSDTQYF. CDR3 bases: TGTGCCAGCAGCCCCTGGGGGGACAGGACAGGGGGGTCAGATACGCAGTATTTT.

There are a few counts of this clone. The DNA for the CDR3 is TGTGCCCTCTCCAGGGTCTCCTATAATTCACCCCTCCACTTT. Encoded protein: CALSRVSYNSPLHF. The chain couples TRBV6-1 to TRBJ1-6, with D perhaps TRBD1 (5 bases). Germline assignment: CDR1 MNHNS and CDR2 SASEGT. The V end was cut by 11 bases, the J end by 0 bases, with 11 bases between. There are 14 residues in the CDR3.

This chain joins TRBV29-1 and TRBJ1-3, with TRBD1 as a possible D gene (5 bases). Germline assignment: CDR1 SQVTM and CDR2 ANQGSEA. The CDR3 totals 12 residues. V lost 7 bases and J 3 bases, leaving 10 bases between the germline ends. The CDR3 nucleotides are TGCAGCGCCAGGGTTTTTGGAAACACCATATATTTT. It yields the protein CSARVFGNTIYF.

The genes are TRBV5-1 and TRBJ2-3; 8 nucleotides match TRBD2. V was pared by 4 bases and J by 1 base, with 8 bases of the junction left unmatched. The germline V gene encodes CDR1 SGHRS and CDR2 YFSETQ. This CDR3 contains 16 residues. This CDR3 is CASSIRVAGRTDTQYF. The CDR3 nucleotides read TGCGCCAGCAGCATTCGGGTAGCGGGGCGCACAGATACGCAGTATTTT.

The gene calls are TRBV4-2 and TRBJ2-2; TRBD1 matches at 7 bases. Germline V gene lookup returns CDR1 LGHNA and CDR2 YNFKEQ. Trimming removed 1 base from V and 1 base from J; junction bases left unmatched: 12. This CDR3 spans 19 amino acids. The CDR3 spells CASSQVFGTDSGNTGELFF. CDR3 nucleotide sequence: TGTGCCAGCAGCCAAGTGTTCGGGACAGATAGTGGGAACACCGGGGAGCTGTTTTTT.

The chain combines TRBV30 with TRBJ2-7; 7 nucleotides agree with TRBD1. The junction had 0 bases not matched to a gene; V was cut back by 0 bases and J by 4 bases. CDR1 and CDR2 from the germline V gene are GTSNPN and SVGIG (reference sequence). The CDR3 runs 12 residues. In DNA form, the CDR3 reads TGTGCCTGGAGTGTACAGGGGTACGAGCAGTACTTC. This gives the protein CAWSVQGYEQYF.

The chain carries TRBV4-1 and TRBJ2-7; D is ambiguous. CDR1 is MGHRA, CDR2 YSYEKL, per germline. The CDR3 consists of 13 residues. Between the trimmed V and J ends, which lost 2 bases and 6 bases, there was a span of 11 bases. The CDR3 sequence is CASSQRTGGEQYF. The CDR3 DNA sequence: TGCGCCAGCAGCCAAAGAACGGGTGGCGAGCAGTACTTC.

The chain carries TRBV13 and TRBJ1-1; no reliable D call. The CDR3 totals 16 residues. CDR1 is PRHDT, CDR2 FYEKMQ, per germline (reference sequence). Trimming cost V 5 bases and J 0 bases, with 16 bases left between them. CDR3 nucleotide sequence: TGTGCCAGCAGCCTCCCTGGGAGGCAGGTGAACACTGAAGCTTTCTTT. Its protein is CASSLPGRQVNTEAFF.

This clone occurred once. This chain links TRBV27 with TRBJ2-3; D not certain. Per germline, CDR1 MNHEY and CDR2 SMNVEV (reference sequence). V dropped 5 bases and J dropped 6 bases, with 6 bases sitting between them. CDR3 length equals 11 residues. The CDR3 protein is CASSTGDTQYF. CDR3 in DNA: TGTGCCAGCAGTACCGGGGATACGCAGTATTTT.

V gene TRBV11-2 combines with J gene TRBJ1-2; perhaps TRBD1 as D (6 bases). The CDR3 consists of 13 residues. Germline-derived CDR1 and CDR2 are SGHAT and FQNNGV. V dropped 3 bases and J dropped 12 bases, with 17 bases sitting between them. The CDR3 reads CASSFTGTIKNTF. As DNA, the CDR3 is TGTGCCAGCAGCTTTACCGGGACAATCAAAAACACCTTC.

Comments on this clone: The same CDR3 can be traced to other DNA sequences in this sample. V gene TRBV27 combines with J gene TRBJ2-2; 7 nucleotides line up with TRBD1. V was clipped by 6 bases and J by 2 bases; unmatched bases: 3. Germline values: CDR1 MNHEY, CDR2 SMNVEV (reference sequence). This CDR3 region has 14 residues. The CDR3 DNA reads as TGTGCCAGCAGAGGACAGGCAAACACCGGGGAGCTGTTTTTT. This translates into CASRGQANTGELFF.

The gene calls are TRBV2 and TRBJ1-2, with TRBD1 as a possible D gene (6 bases). Looked up from germline, CDR1 is SNHLY and CDR2 is FYNNEI. V lost 6 bases, J lost 6 bases, and 14 bases lay in between. CDR3 size: 13 residues. CDR3 DNA: TGTGCCAGCAGGAAGGGGAGGGGGGATGGCTACACCTTC. Its protein product is CASRKGRGDGYTF.

This chain joins TRBV6-5 and TRBJ2-2; no clear D. Germline CDR1 reads MNHEY; CDR2 reads SVGAGI. V lost 0 bases, J lost 5 bases, and 7 bases lay in between. The CDR3 has 14 amino acids. CDR3 protein: CASSYSSGTGELFF. The CDR3 bases are TGTGCCAGCAGTTACTCATCAGGAACCGGGGAGCTGTTTTTT.

The chain recombines TRBV5-4 with TRBJ1-6, with D possibly being TRBD1 (6 bases). The CDR3 covers 16 residues. Germline V gene data show CDR1 as SGHNT and CDR2 as YYREEE (reference sequence). The ends were cut back, 0 bases at V and 10 bases at J, with 17 bases in the middle. The CDR3 is CASSLDPTGVESPLHF. DNA for the CDR3: TGTGCCAGCAGCTTGGATCCGACAGGAGTGGAGTCACCCCTCCACTTT. Supplemented by reference TRBV5-4 and TRBJ1-6, the full variable domain reads ETGVTQSPTHLIKTRGQQVTLRCSSQSGHNTVSWYQQALGQGPQFIFQYYREEENGRGNFPPRFSGLQFPNYSSELNVNALELDDSALYLCASSLDPTGVESPLHFGNGTRLTVT.

The chain has TRBV2 and TRBJ2-1, with D possibly being TRBD2 (5 bases). V was pared by 6 bases and J by 10 bases, with 16 bases between. The germline V gene encodes CDR1 SNHLY and CDR2 FYNNEI. The length of the CDR3 is 13 residues. Here the CDR3 reads CASRPEVGVEQFF. The CDR3 DNA is TGTGCCAGCAGGCCGGAGGTAGGAGTCGAGCAGTTCTTC. The full variable domain, completed using reference TRBV2 and TRBJ2-1, is EPEVTQTPSHQVTQMGQEVILRCVPISNHLYFYWYRQILGQKVEFLVSFYNNEISEKSEIFDDQFSVERPDGSNFTLKIRSTKLEDSAMYFCASRPEVGVEQFFGPGTRLTVL.

J is TRBJ2-6 and V is TRBV5-8; unclear D gene. CDR3 length: 16 amino acids. CDR1 and CDR2 from the germline V gene are SGHTS and YDEGEE. V was clipped by 0 bases and J by 4 bases, with 11 bases between them. This CDR3 reads CASSLAYPSGANVLTF. CDR3 nucleotides: TGTGCCAGCAGCTTGGCTTATCCCTCGGGGGCCAACGTCCTGACTTTC.

This clone showed up just a few times. The chain is built from TRBV18 and TRBJ1-2; 12 positions agree with TRBD1. Trimming at V came to 4 bases and at J to 4 bases, leaving 7 bases not matched to a gene. This CDR3 comprises 16 residues. In germline, CDR1 is KGHSH, CDR2 LQKENI. The CDR3 region is CASSRDRGLQSYGYTF. As DNA, the CDR3 is TGTGCCAGCTCACGGGACAGGGGGCTCCAGAGCTATGGCTACACCTTC. The whole variable domain, filled in from reference TRBV18 and TRBJ1-2, reads NAGVMQNPRHLVRRRGQEARLRCSPMKGHSHVYWYRQLPEEGLKFMVYLQKENIIDESGMPKERFSAEFPKEGPSILRIQQVVRGDSAAYFCASSRDRGLQSYGYTFGSGTRLTVV.

The rearrangement uses TRBV7-6 and TRBJ1-5; 7 bases align to TRBD1. J was trimmed by 1 base and V by 5 bases; bases with no gene match: 8. Germline V gene data show CDR1 as SGHVS and CDR2 as FNYEAQ. This CDR3 comprises 16 residues. CDR3 coding DNA: TGTGCCAGCAGCCCACGGACAGGAATGAGCAATCAGCCCCAGCATTTT. This sequence encodes CASSPRTGMSNQPQHF.

This clone has more than one count but fewer than ten. The chain couples TRBV5-4 to TRBJ1-6; D is perhaps TRBD1 (6 bases). The CDR3 has 15 amino acids. CDR1 is SGHNT and CDR2 is YYREEE in the germline V gene (reference sequence). The V gene lost 2 bases and the J gene lost 8 bases, with 14 bases spanning the gap. CDR3 residues: CASSFSGVYDSPLHF. In DNA form, the CDR3 reads TGTGCCAGCAGCTTCTCAGGGGTTTATGATTCACCCCTCCACTTT.

The chain has TRBV10-3 and TRBJ2-1; D may be TRBD2 (6 bases). V was shortened by 0 bases and J by 10 bases, with 10 bases between the two germline ends. There are 13 residues in the CDR3. The V gene's germline CDR1 is ENHRY and CDR2 SYGVKD. The DNA for the CDR3 is TGTGCCATCAGTGAGTCTAGCGGTTCGGAGCAGTTCTTC. Its translation: CAISESSGSEQFF.

This chain uses TRBV5-1 with TRBJ1-1; 9 bases are a match to TRBD1. The junction had 1 base not matched to a gene; V was cut back by 3 bases and J by 1 base. Germline values: CDR1 SGHRS, CDR2 YFSETQ. The CDR3 is 14 amino acids. This CDR3 reads CASSWDRANTEAFF. The CDR3 nucleotides read TGCGCCAGCAGCTGGGACAGGGCGAACACTGAAGCTTTCTTT.

This clone was found a few times. The genes are TRBV5-1 and TRBJ1-1; D unclear. The V gene lost 0 bases and the J gene lost 5 bases, with 11 bases spanning the gap. This CDR3 has 14 amino acids. Germline-derived CDR1 and CDR2 are SGHRS and YFSETQ. The CDR3 DNA follows: TGCGCCAGCAGCTTGGACAACCCGGGAACTGAAGCTTTCTTT. Translating gives CASSLDNPGTEAFF. Complete variable domain (other parts from reference TRBV5-1 and TRBJ1-1): KAGVTQTPRYLIKTRGQQVTLSCSPISGHRSVSWYQQTPGQGLQFLFEYFSETQRNKGNFPGRFSGRQFSNSRSEMNVSTLELGDSALYLCASSLDNPGTEAFFGQGTRLTVV.

This sequence joins TRBV9 and TRBJ2-3; D possibly corresponds to TRBD2 (5 bases). V shed 0 bases and J shed 3 bases, with 14 bases lying between them. The CDR3 runs 16 residues. Germline V CDR1 and CDR2: SGDLS, YYNGEE. CDR3 nucleotides: TGTGCCAGCAGCGTAGCTTATCTTAGCGTGACAGATACGCAGTATTTT. Translation: CASSVAYLSVTDTQYF.

The chain has TRBV5-6 and TRBJ1-5; D is uncertain. V was clipped by 1 base and J by 2 bases, with 4 bases between them. CDR1 and CDR2 from the germline V gene are SGHDT and YYEEEE. This CDR3 has 13 amino acids. CDR3 DNA: TGTGCCAGCAGCTTGCGCGGCAATCAGCCCCAGCATTTT. Encoded protein: CASSLRGNQPQHF.

This clone was found a few times. The chain recombines TRBV5-1 with TRBJ2-7; 9 bases agree with TRBD1. The germline V gene encodes CDR1 SGHRS and CDR2 YFSETQ. The CDR3 is 14 amino acids. Unmatched junction bases numbered 5, after V lost 3 bases and J lost 4 bases. This CDR3 is CASSYGTGWYEQYF. Written as DNA, the CDR3 is TGCGCCAGCAGCTACGGGACAGGGTGGTACGAGCAGTACTTC.